A selection of T cell receptor beta chains follows, all from one sample in a study of T-cell reconstitution after alpha-beta-depleted transplantation in children. One entry per CDR3 protein results from TCRdb running MiXCR on the PCR reads. The repertoire includes around 680,000 distinct CDR3 sequences, around 17% of them detected once, and under 1.2% sits in the top ten. The material sequenced was PBMCs from the stem cell graft donor, taken from the stem cell graft. Source of these receptors: a human donor who donated a stem cell graft to a child with acute myeloid leukemia. Each CDR3 is given with its conserved first and last residue. A D gene is named only where the DNA matches it firmly. Only some rows state a clone size, as once, few, many or a class for expanded clones.

CDR3 DNA: TGTGCCCTTAATGGGGGAGCTGACGGCACAGATACGCAGTATTTT; CDR3 protein: CALNGGADGTDTQYF; clone size: few; V gene: TRBV7-9; D gene: NA; J gene: TRBJ2-3
CDR3 DNA: TGTGCCAGCAGCTTTCGGACAGCTTACAATGAGCAGTTCTTC; CDR3 protein: CASSFRTAYNEQFF; clone size: NA; V gene: TRBV5-5; D gene: NA; J gene: TRBJ2-1
CDR3 DNA: TGCAGTGCTAGTAAGAATCCGAACACTGAAGCTTTCTTT; CDR3 protein: CSASKNPNTEAFF; clone size: few; V gene: TRBV20-1; D gene: NA; J gene: TRBJ1-1
CDR3 DNA: TGTGCCAGCAGCCAACTGGGGACAGGCCGAGGGGATGAAGCTTTCTTT; CDR3 protein: CASSQLGTGRGDEAFF; clone size: many; V gene: TRBV4-2; D gene: TRBD1; J gene: TRBJ1-1
CDR3 DNA: TGTGCCAGCAGCTTAAGACAGCCTTCCTACAATGAGCAGTTCTTC; CDR3 protein: CASSLRQPSYNEQFF; clone size: few; V gene: TRBV11-2; D gene: NA; J gene: TRBJ2-1
CDR3 DNA: TGCAGTGCTCCCACCACTTACGGGGAGCTGTTTTTT; CDR3 protein: CSAPTTYGELFF; clone size: many; V gene: TRBV20-1; D gene: NA; J gene: TRBJ2-2
CDR3 DNA: TGCAGCGCCGAAAAACCGGGACAGGGTCGAACCGGGGAGCTGTTTTTT; CDR3 protein: CSAEKPGQGRTGELFF; clone size: many; V gene: TRBV29-1; D gene: TRBD1; J gene: TRBJ2-2
CDR3 DNA: TGTGCCAGCAGCCTGGGACCGGAGTTAGGCTACACCTTC; CDR3 protein: CASSLGPELGYTF; clone size: many; V gene: TRBV7-9; D gene: NA; J gene: TRBJ1-2
CDR3 DNA: TGCAGTGCTAGAGATGATGCCACGGGCCGGAACACTGAAGCTTTCTTT; CDR3 protein: CSARDDATGRNTEAFF; clone size: many; V gene: TRBV20-1; D gene: NA; J gene: TRBJ1-1
CDR3 DNA: TGCAGTGCTACCTGGACAGGTACCTACGAGCAGTACTTC; CDR3 protein: CSATWTGTYEQYF; clone size: many; V gene: TRBV20-1; D gene: TRBD1; J gene: TRBJ2-7
CDR3 DNA: TGCGCCAGCAGCTTTGAATTTGCTAGCACCAATGAGCAGTTCTTC; CDR3 protein: CASSFEFASTNEQFF; clone size: many; V gene: TRBV5-1; D gene: NA; J gene: TRBJ2-1
CDR3 DNA: TGTGCCAGCAGCTCGGGACGGAGAAACAATGAGCAGTTCTTC; CDR3 protein: CASSSGRRNNEQFF; clone size: many; V gene: TRBV13; D gene: NA; J gene: TRBJ2-1
CDR3 DNA: TGCGCCAGCAGCCAAGTTTCCAGCACAGATACGCAGTATTTT; CDR3 protein: CASSQVSSTDTQYF; clone size: NA; V gene: TRBV4-3; D gene: NA; J gene: TRBJ2-3
CDR3 DNA: TGTGCCAGCAGCCGCGACCCCGGTGGATACACCGGGGAGCTGTTTTTT; CDR3 protein: CASSRDPGGYTGELFF; clone size: few; V gene: TRBV7-9; D gene: NA; J gene: TRBJ2-2
CDR3 DNA: TGCAGTGCTCCGGGACAGATATTTGCCCCAATTTGGGGCTACAATGAGCAGTTCTTC; CDR3 protein: CSAPGQIFAPIWGYNEQFF; clone size: few; V gene: TRBV20-1; D gene: TRBD1; J gene: TRBJ2-1
CDR3 DNA: TGTGCCAGCAGCTACCCGGGACAGGGAGATTACACTGAAGCTTTCTTT; CDR3 protein: CASSYPGQGDYTEAFF; clone size: few; V gene: TRBV7-9; D gene: TRBD1; J gene: TRBJ1-1
CDR3 DNA: TGCAGTGCTAGATCCACGGGACAGGGTGGAACTGAAGCTTTCTTT; CDR3 protein: CSARSTGQGGTEAFF; clone size: NA; V gene: TRBV20-1; D gene: TRBD1; J gene: TRBJ1-1
CDR3 DNA: TGCAGGAGAGCGGGGGGGTACAATGAGCAGTTCTTC; CDR3 protein: CRRAGGYNEQFF; clone size: many; V gene: TRBV20-1; D gene: TRBD2; J gene: TRBJ2-1
CDR3 DNA: TGTGCCAGCAGCTTAAAGACGGGGGGGAACACAGATACGCAGTATTTT; CDR3 protein: CASSLKTGGNTDTQYF; clone size: few; V gene: TRBV7-9; D gene: TRBD2; J gene: TRBJ2-3
CDR3 DNA: TGTGCCAGCAGTAGTCCGGTGGCGGATACGCAGTATTTT; CDR3 protein: CASSSPVADTQYF; clone size: NA; V gene: TRBV7-8; D gene: NA; J gene: TRBJ2-3
CDR3 DNA: TGCAGTGCCGAGGGTGCGGGGGCCGGGAACACCGGGGAGCTGTTTTTT; CDR3 protein: CSAEGAGAGNTGELFF; clone size: NA; V gene: TRBV20-1; D gene: NA; J gene: TRBJ2-2